A selection of T cell receptor beta chains follows, all from one sample in a study of blood T cell repertoires in COVID-19. Generated by immunoSEQ multiplex PCR, the TCRdb table keeps only in-frame clones and is missing some. The sample lists about 280,000 clones, over 80% seen once, with over 4% in the top ten. The specimen sequenced was PBMCs or T cells enriched from blood (not recorded which). These receptors were obtained from a woman under 40 with acute COVID-19. CDR3s include the opening cysteine and the closing phenylalanine or tryptophan. D genes are given only for firm matches. Clone size is not always given. Where it is, it says once, few, many or a class for expanded clones.

TRBJ2-7 TRBD1 - TRBV15 TGTGCCACCAGCAGAGAGGGCGCACGGGGCCTACAGGGGGAAGGCTACGAGCAGTACTTC CATSREGARGLQGEGYEQYF
TRBJ1-4 TRBD1 - TRBV18 TGTGCCAGCTCACCACTTGTACCGGGACAGGGCGAGGAAAAACTGTTTTTT CASSPLVPGQGEEKLFF
TRBJ2-7 TRBD1 few TRBV4-1 TGCGCCAGCAGCCCGGGACAGGGGGCCTACGAGCAGTACTTC CASSPGQGAYEQYF
TRBJ2-3 TRBD2 - TRBV4-2 TGTGCCAGCAGCCGGCGGGAGAATGGAGATACGCAGTATTTT CASSRRENGDTQYF
TRBJ1-2 - - TRBV6-2/TRBV6-3 TGTGCCAGCAGTGACCCAGGACAGTTCAACTATGGCTACACCTTC CASSDPGQFNYGYTF
TRBJ2-7 - - TRBV21-1 TGTGCCAGCAGCAAAGAAGGGAGTAGCGGAAGCTCCTACGAGCAGTACTTC CASSKEGSSGSSYEQYF
TRBJ1-1 - - TRBV28 TGTGCCAGCAGTCCCCCCCCGGGACAAAAGAACACTGAAGCTTTCTTT CASSPPPGQKNTEAFF
TRBJ2-1 - - TRBV5-4 TGTGCCAGCAGCTTACAGGCTAGCGCATACAATGAGCAGTTCTTC CASSLQASAYNEQFF
TRBJ2-7 - - TRBV5-1 TGCGCCAGCAGCAAAGATGGGACCGGGACACGCTCCTACGAGCAGTACTTC CASSKDGTGTRSYEQYF
TRBJ1-1 - - TRBV12-2 TGTGCAAGTCGCTCGTTGACTTTCTACACTGAAGCTTTCTTT CASRSLTFYTEAFF
TRBJ2-7 - - TRBV4-1 TGCGCCAGCAGCCAAGAAGCGGCTAGCTACGAGCAGTACTTC CASSQEAASYEQYF
TRBJ2-1 - - TRBV27 TGTGCCTTTCTAGAGCAGTTCTTC CAFLEQFF
TRBJ2-5 - once TRBV14 TGTGCCAGCAGCCATGAACCACCGGGACACAAGACCCAGTACTTC CASSHEPPGHKTQYF
TRBJ1-6 TRBD1 - TRBV10-3 TGTGCCATCAGTGAGCATGGACAGGGGGCTATCGATAATTCACCCCTCCACTTT CAISEHGQGAIDNSPLHF
TRBJ2-2 - few TRBV5-1 TGCGCCAGCAGCCACATACAGGGGAACACCGGGGAGCTGTTTTTT CASSHIQGNTGELFF
TRBJ2-7 - - TRBV30 TGTGCCTGGAGTTTCGAGCGGGTGAGCCCCTACGAGCAGTACTTC CAWSFERVSPYEQYF
TRBJ2-2 - - TRBV6-2/TRBV6-3 TGTGCCAGCAGCCTCTTCTTTTCCGGGGAGCTGTTTTTT CASSLFFSGELFF
TRBJ1-6 - once TRBV27 TGTGCCAGCAGCCGAGCGACAGGTTATAATTCACCCCTCCACTTT CASSRATGYNSPLHF
TRBJ2-3 TRBD2 - TRBV9 TGTGCCAGCAGCGGCGGACTAGCAAAGGGCACAGATACGCAGTATTTT CASSGGLAKGTDTQYF
TRBJ2-7 - few TRBV21-1 TGTGCCAGCAGCAAAGCCCGACAGGGGGCCTACGAGCAGTACTTC CASSKARQGAYEQYF
TRBJ2-2 - - TRBV5-1 TGCGCCAGCAGCCCGGGGGTCGGCGTCACCGGGGAGCTGTTTTTT CASSPGVGVTGELFF
TRBJ2-3 - - TRBV9 TGTGCCAGCAGCGTAAAGGTGGGACTCCCGGTGGATACGCAGTATTTT CASSVKVGLPVDTQYF
TRBJ2-7 TRBD2 - TRBV3-1/TRBV3-2 TGTGCCAGCAGCCAAGATCGGTGGCCTAGCGGGACGGGCTACGAGCAGTACTTC CASSQDRWPSGTGYEQYF
TRBJ1-1 TRBD1 few TRBV7-3 TGTGCCAGCACAGGGGGTCAAATGAACACTGAAGCTTTCTTT CASTGGQMNTEAFF
TRBJ1-4 - few TRBV7-2 TGTGCCAGCAGCGCAACGGGACTGATTAATGAAAAACTGTTTTTT CASSATGLINEKLFF
TRBJ1-5 - once TRBV28 TGTGCCAGCAGTTCCGATCGGAGCAATCAGCCCCAGCATTTT CASSSDRSNQPQHF
TRBJ2-7 TRBD2 - TRBV5-6 TGTGCCAGCAGCTCCTACTCTAGCGGGATCATCCACGAGCAGTACTTC CASSSYSSGIIHEQYF
TRBJ1-6 - once TRBV27 TGTGCCAGCAGTTTACAACCCCAGGGGAACAGTTCACCCCTCCACTTT CASSLQPQGNSSPLHF
TRBJ2-2 - - TRBV18 TGTGCCAGCTCAGGACAAAGCGCGAACACCGGGGAGCTGTTTTTT CASSGQSANTGELFF
TRBJ2-3 TRBD2 - TRBV3-1/TRBV3-2 TGTGCCAGCAGTACGACTAGCGGAGACGTTTTTAGCACAGATACGCAGTATTTT CASSTTSGDVFSTDTQYF